The clone carrying this T cell receptor beta chain was counted many times. In patients chosen for sequencing, flow cytometry had shown CD8+CD57+ cell expansion. Genomic DNA constituted the template upon which TCR beta VDJ and CDR3 profiling was performed. From the reads, TCRdb called clonotypes with MiXCR, one entry per CDR3 protein. Counted here are about half a million distinct CDR3 sequences, around 32% occurring once; the ten biggest clones make up about 0.8%. The sample comes from a study of CD8+CD57+ T cells in acquired aplastic anemia. Study at large: Across the sorted CD4+ and CD8+ cells, DNA amounts averaged around 3.2 ug.

CDR3 length equals 14 residues. Germline V gene sequence: CDR1 LNHDA, CDR2 SQIVND (reference sequence). V dropped 7 bases and J dropped 8; count of bases not matched to a gene: 10. The clonotype comes from a human donor with aplastic anemia. The genes are TRBV19 and TRBJ2-1, with TRBD2 matching over 8 bases. Sequences were obtained from sorted CD4+, CD8+, or CD8+CD57+ T cells (not recorded which) from PBMCs. Here the CDR3 DNA reads TGTGCCAGTACTAGCGGGTGGGGAGGCGATGAGCAGTTCTTC. Its protein product is CASTSGWGGDEQFF.